The 17 T cell receptor beta chains given below trace back to one sample, sequenced in a study of blood T cell repertoires in COVID-19. Sequencing was performed with immunoSEQ multiplex PCR; in TCRdb, only in-frame clones are kept and a portion is missing. The sample includes over 250,000 clones, over 85% of them seen just once. Sequences were obtained from PBMCs or T cells enriched from blood (not recorded which). The source is a man aged 60 to 69 who had recovered from COVID-19.

The genes are TRBV9 and TRBJ1-2; the match to TRBD1 covers 7 bases. The CDR3 has 13 residues. Germline assignment: CDR1 SGDLS and CDR2 YYNGEE. J was trimmed by 5 bases and V by 2 bases; bases with no gene match: 3. The chain's CDR3 is CASSVEQGYGYTF. The CDR3 DNA reads TGTGCCAGCAGCGTCGAACAGGGGTATGGCTACACCTTC.

The chain employs TRBV29-1 and TRBJ1-1; the match to TRBD1 covers 8 bases. V gave up 5 bases and J gave up 1 base; unmatched junction bases: 6. Germline CDR1 is SQVTM and CDR2 is ANQGSEA. The CDR3 extends over 14 amino acids. The CDR3 reads CSVQAGGANTEAFF. CDR3 DNA sequence: TGCAGCGTTCAGGCAGGGGGCGCGAACACTGAAGCTTTCTTT.

This clone was observed a few times. The chain has TRBV15 and TRBJ1-1; weak D call: TRBD1 (6 bases). CDR1 and CDR2 (germline): LNHNV, YYDKDF (reference sequence). The CDR3 runs to 15 residues. V gave up 9 bases and J gave up 1 base, with 18 bases separating them. CDR3 in DNA: TGTGCCACGGGGGCCAGGGCCAGAGCGAACACTGAAGCTTTCTTT. Its protein product is CATGARARANTEAFF.

This sequence joins TRBV5-5 and TRBJ1-1; D is undetermined. CDR1 is SGHKS, CDR2 YYEKEE, per germline (reference sequence). The CDR3 runs to 16 residues. Trimming pared 0 bases from V and 5 bases from J, leaving 17 bases between. The DNA of the CDR3 is TGTGCCAGCAGCTTGGTGGCAGCCCGAGAGAGGACTGAAGCTTTCTTT. Its protein is CASSLVAARERTEAFF.

The J gene is TRBJ1-3, the V gene TRBV28; D is possibly TRBD1 (5 bases). CDR1 and CDR2 from the germline V gene are MDHEN and SYDVKM. CDR3 length: 18 amino acids. V shed 1 base and J shed 2 bases, with 18 bases lying between them. This CDR3 reads CASSLSSGRVKAGNTIYF. CDR3 DNA: TGTGCCAGCAGTTTATCTTCGGGCAGGGTTAAAGCTGGAAACACCATATATTTT.

V gene TRBV4-3 combines with J gene TRBJ1-2; a weak D match, TRBD1 (6 bases). Germline-derived CDR1 and CDR2 are LGHNA and YSLEER. V gave up 2 bases and J gave up 3 bases, with 13 bases separating them. The CDR3 has 15 amino acids. This CDR3 reads CASSQQAGGDYGYTF. CDR3 coding DNA: TGCGCCAGCAGCCAACAGGCGGGGGGCGACTATGGCTACACCTTC.

The rearrangement joins TRBV29-1 to TRBJ2-5, with 8 bases aligning to TRBD1. This CDR3 region has 15 residues. CDR1 and CDR2 (germline): SQVTM, ANQGSEA. V was clipped by 7 bases and J by 5 bases; unmatched bases: 15. The CDR3 loop is CSGRTGSVVRETQYF. CDR3 sequence (DNA): TGCAGCGGTCGGACAGGGTCGGTAGTCAGGGAGACCCAGTACTTC.

The chain joins TRBV5-4 to TRBJ2-2, with TRBD2 as a possible D gene (6 bases). The length of the CDR3 is 15 residues. Germline V CDR1 and CDR2: SGHNT, YYREEE (reference sequence). Trimming took 0 bases from V and 3 from J, leaving 9 bases between them. The CDR3 sequence: CASSLGPGDTGELFF. Here the CDR3 DNA reads TGTGCCAGCAGCTTGGGTCCGGGGGACACCGGGGAGCTGTTTTTT. Combining the CDR3 with reference TRBV5-4 and TRBJ2-2 gives the whole variable domain ETGVTQSPTHLIKTRGQQVTLRCSSQSGHNTVSWYQQALGQGPQFIFQYYREEENGRGNFPPRFSGLQFPNYSSELNVNALELDDSALYLCASSLGPGDTGELFFGEGSRLTVL.

The gene calls are TRBV7-3 and TRBJ1-6; unclear D gene. The CDR3 covers 17 residues. CDR1 and CDR2 from the germline V gene are SGHTA and FQGTGA. V dropped 3 bases and J dropped 3 bases, with 15 bases sitting between them. The CDR3 DNA reads TGTGCCAGCAGCTTCGTCTTCTACGCATACTATAATTCACCCCTCCACTTT. It specifies CASSFVFYAYYNSPLHF.

This rearrangement joins TRBV6-1 to TRBJ2-5; possible D gene TRBD2, 7 bases. V was trimmed by 1 base and J by 1 base, leaving 13 bases between them. The CDR3 has 16 residues. The germline V gene encodes CDR1 MNHNS and CDR2 SASEGT. The DNA for the CDR3 is TGTGCCAGCAGTGAAGGGAGGGGGGGACTCCAAGAGACCCAGTACTTC. It encodes CASSEGRGGLQETQYF.

The genes are TRBV12-3 or TRBV12-4 and TRBJ1-5; D remains unclear. The CDR3 has 12 residues. V dropped 4 bases and J dropped 5 bases, with 6 bases sitting between them. The CDR3, as DNA: TGTGCCAGCAGTTACGGGGATCAGCCCCAGCATTTT. The encoded protein is CASSYGDQPQHF.

The J gene is TRBJ2-1, the V gene TRBV7-3, with 11 bases lining up with TRBD2. There are 17 residues in the CDR3. Germline loops: CDR1 SGHTA, CDR2 FQGTGA. The junction had 5 bases not matched to a gene; V was cut back by 0 bases and J by 4 bases. The CDR3: CASSLTPGLAAYNEQFF. CDR3 coding DNA: TGTGCCAGCAGCTTAACCCCGGGACTAGCGGCTTACAATGAGCAGTTCTTC.

J is TRBJ2-5 and V is TRBV10-2; 10 bases match TRBD2. The CDR3 is made up of 14 amino acids. With V trimmed by 6 bases and J by 5 bases, 6 bases remained unmatched. The V gene's germline CDR1 is WSHSY and CDR2 SAAADI. CDR3 DNA: TGCGCCAGCAGACTAGCGGGAATCGCTGAGACCCAGTACTTC. Amino acid sequence: CASRLAGIAETQYF.

This CDR3 is CASRTGGNYNEQFF. Written as DNA, the CDR3 is TGTGCCAGCAGGACAGGGGGGAACTACAATGAGCAGTTCTTC. The J gene is TRBJ2-1, the V gene TRBV6-5; 9 nucleotides align to TRBD1. The CDR3 is 14 amino acids. CDR1 is MNHEY and CDR2 is SVGAGI in the germline V gene. Germline trimming cut 6 bases from V and 3 bases from J; bases unmatched to any gene: 3.

Written as DNA, the CDR3 is TGCGCCAGCAGCAACCCCGCGGAGGGGTCGTTGGCTGAAGCTTTCTTT. This codes for CASSNPAEGSLAEAFF. V and J are TRBV5-1 and TRBJ1-1; the D gene is possibly TRBD1 (5 bases). V was clipped by 4 bases and J by 6 bases, with 22 bases between them. Per germline, CDR1 SGHRS and CDR2 YFSETQ. The CDR3 extends over 16 amino acids.

The CDR3 coding sequence is TGTGCCATCAGTGGTGGGAGCAAGAACACTGAAGCTTTCTTT. It translates to CAISGGSKNTEAFF. The rearrangement uses TRBV10-3 and TRBJ1-1; D is uncertain. Trimming left V 4 bases short and J 1 base short, with 10 bases between. The CDR3 consists of 14 residues. Germline-derived CDR1 and CDR2 are ENHRY and SYGVKD.

The genes are TRBV6-5 and TRBJ2-7; D is possibly TRBD2 (5 bases). The CDR3 totals 12 residues. CDR1 and CDR2 from the germline V gene are MNHEY and SVGAGI. The germline V and J ends were trimmed by 5 bases and 3 bases, with 8 bases remaining between them. The CDR3 is CASSRGSYEQYF. CDR3 nucleotides: TGTGCCAGCAGTCGGGGTAGCTACGAGCAGTACTTC.